This record looks at one T cell receptor beta chain sequence and its context. This clone came up a few times. Its target antigen remains unknown. Nothing much larger sits one base from this clone, and base qualities are not available. V is pruned by 6 bases and J by 8 bases, leaving 8 bases of the junction without a gene match. From cysteine to phenylalanine, the CDR3 is 13 amino acids long. The read is trimmed to its CDR3 DNA, 39 bases read in frame from base 1. The data are from a study of blood T cell repertoires in COVID-19 (dated by TCRdb to the early 2020s). Describing the broader study: Collaborator samples came from the United States, Italy and Spain and covered acute and convalescent phases of COVID-19. The material from the prospective study consisted of cDNA or gDNA derived from T cells, B-cell-depleted T cells, or PBMCs. Subjects who had been exposed to COVID-19, were actively infected with it, or had recovered from it provided the deeply sampled blood TCRbeta repertoires that made up the dataset. The repertoires were made available in a free public database intended to serve as a resource for research on the immune response to SARS-CoV-2. The samples were drawn from the first 160 participants of the ongoing ImmuneRACE study and from 1,254 subjects provided by 6 global collaborators. Nearly every sample came with metadata listing a de-identified subject ID, COVID-19 status, age in years and sex. Where available, HLA class I and class II types were taken from metadata supplied by the sample provider and were not determined by assay-based typing.

Whole blood was collected in K2EDTA tubes by collaborating institutions according to the institutions' own protocols. For TCRbeta analysis, collaborator samples were shipped as frozen whole blood, as isolated PBMCs, or as DNA extracted from either sample type. The immunoSEQ Assay, a bias-controlled multiplex PCR, was used to amplify TCRbeta CDR3 regions from genomic DNA. The study's processing was this. The number of nucleated cells in each sample was estimated by amplification of reference gene primers within the assay. To quantify the absolute abundance of each unique TCRbeta CDR3 rearrangement, sequence reads were collapsed and filtered. For each sample, productive Simpson clonality was calculated by taking the square root of Simpson's diversity index across productive rearrangements. This immuneACCESS table, as held by TCRdb, lists in-frame sequences with V and J called but not all clones. Of the missing ones, under half trace to an unresolved V gene in checked studies; the others have no known cause. V and J calls and clone size follow that table, whereas D and trimming were derived from the DNA. In all, the sample holds 100,000 to 150,000 clones, and about 80% of those were seen once. The ten largest clones take up about 25% of the sample.

The paper's findings and limits, for the study overall: Clinical and demographic metadata were provided uncurated, with the amount varying by source and participant.

This clonotype was sampled from a human donor in a cohort sampled during active COVID-19. Recombination connected TRBV12-3 or TRBV12-4 to TRBJ1-1; 8 central bases correspond to TRBD1. Specimen: peripheral blood. The CDR3 region has the sequence CASSRDRGREAFF. The sequenced DNA is TGTGCCAGCAGCCGAGACAGGGGTCGAGAAGCTTTCTTT.